What follows is one TCR beta chain and its context. This clone was seen only a few times. No cognate antigen has been identified for it. One base away there is no much larger clone; base qualities are not given. The sample is drawn from a study of CD8+ T cells in alopecia areata (dated by TCRdb to the late 2010s). Notes on the research overall: Treated patients were enrolled in an open-label pilot trial of oral tofacitinib, 5 to 10 mg twice daily, for moderate-to-severe alopecia areata. Tofacitinib was given for 6 to 18 months, followed by 6 months of follow-up off drug to assess delayed response and recurrence. To study T cell clonal expansion in alopecia areata, the researchers applied high-throughput TCRbeta sequencing to both the C3H/HeJ mouse model and human patients. In humans, TCRbeta sequencing was performed on scalp tissue and on sorted CD4+ and CD8+ peripheral blood T cells from healthy controls and from patients with patchy or totalis/universalis alopecia areata. Biopsies were taken from tofacitinib-treated patients at baseline and at 4 and 24 weeks of treatment, and a later scalp biopsy was taken in several of the tofacitinib-treated patients. Scalp clonality was compared across normal scalp (n=4), patchy alopecia areata scalp (n=8), and alopecia totalis/universalis scalp (n=8). RNA came from the PAXgene miRNA kit for fixed scalp, the miRNeasy kit for PBMCs, and the RNeasy kit for mouse skin. Amplification of TCRbeta CDR3 regions was done by immunoSEQ multiplex PCR using 35 Vbeta forward primers and 13 Jbeta reverse primers. Overall study results and their limits: Compared with normal scalp, lesional scalp had higher clonality and more expanded CD8+ clones, particularly in alopecia totalis/universalis, a pattern that suggests antigenic drive. Scalp TCR repertoire analysis is complicated because resident alphabeta T cells in normal human skin are also sequenced, whereas mouse skin is dominated by gammadelta T cells. Shared TCR sequences between patients were less evident than in mice, which may be partly attributable to HLA diversity in the patient population.

The library was prepared using the immunoSEQ multiplex PCR assay. To provide template for TCR sequencing, every sample had RNA extracted and reverse transcribed into cDNA. SuperScript III was used to make first-strand cDNA, primed with a 2:1 mix of oligo-dT and random hexamers. A synthetic immune receptor repertoire was used to gauge amplification bias, and whatever bias remained was removed computationally. Processing in the source paper ran as follows. Raw reads were preprocessed to remove errors, and CDR3 was defined by IMGT conventions from the conserved cysteine to phenylalanine. Clonality was calculated as 1 minus Shannon entropy normalized by log2 of the number of productive unique TCRs. Whether scalp clones were CD4 or CD8 was inferred by matching scalp TCRbeta sequences against CD4 and CD8 repertoires sorted from blood. The table was pulled from immuneACCESS by TCRdb, which kept in-frame rearrangements only. Such tables lose some clones; where checked, under half of the loss comes from unresolved V genes, and the rest has no known cause. D and trimming were read from the DNA, whereas the V and J calls and clone size are those reported in that table. This sample holds 90,000 to 100,000 clones; approximately 42% were observed only once. Approximately 1.2% of the sample goes to the ten largest clones.

Peripheral blood and lesional scalp punch biopsies were obtained from patients with alopecia areata. After PBMCs were isolated by density centrifugation and stained for CD3, CD4 and CD8, a FACSAria was used to sort CD4+ and CD8+ T cells. V is pared back by 1 base and J by 2 bases, with 15 bases lying between the germline termini. CDR1 and CDR2, per the germline V gene, are MDHEN and SYDVKM. Reading from cysteine to phenylalanine, the CDR3 counts 16 amino acids. Here the CDR3 DNA is all that survives: 48 bases in frame from base 1. The sequence joins TRBV28 to TRBJ2-7, and the D gene may be TRBD2, 5 bases matching. This TCR derives from a human donor with alopecia areata. The sequencing input was CD4+ T cells sorted from blood. The nucleotide sequence reads TGTGCCAGCAGTTTATTTGGTCTAGCTGACACCTACGAGCAGTACTTC. Its protein reads: CASSLFGLADTYEQYF.